This is a list of T cell receptor beta chains from one sample in a study of cytomegalovirus exposure and HLA in healthy donors. TCRdb's copy holds only in-frame clones and misses some; the assay was immunoSEQ multiplex PCR. This table holds 110,000 or so clones, over 65% found once. The sequenced material came from PBMCs. The receptors shown here come from a woman between 25 and 40 years old in good health and CMV-seropositive. The CDR3 runs from the conserved cysteine through the conserved F or W. A D gene is named only where the DNA matches it firmly. Clone size is given for some rows only: seen once, a few or many times, or a class if the clone is expanded.

clone_size: few
v_call: TRBV7-8
j_call: TRBJ2-2
d_call: .
cdr3_nt: TGTGCCAGCAGCCCAGGGACCGGGGAGCTGTTTTTT
cdr3_aa: CASSPGTGELFF

clone_size: few
v_call: TRBV10-2
j_call: TRBJ1-1
d_call: .
cdr3_nt: TGCGCCAGCAGGCCGTCAGGGAACACTGAAGCTTTCTTT
cdr3_aa: CASRPSGNTEAFF

clone_size: few
v_call: TRBV11-2
j_call: TRBJ2-1
d_call: TRBD2
cdr3_nt: TGTGCCAGCAGCTTAGGGACCCTAGCGGGAGGCGATGGTAGCCAAGAGCAGTTCTTC
cdr3_aa: CASSLGTLAGGDGSQEQFF

clone_size: .
v_call: TRBV7-9
j_call: TRBJ1-2
d_call: TRBD1
cdr3_nt: TGTGCCAGCAGCCTAAGGGACAGGGGGCATGGCTACACCTTC
cdr3_aa: CASSLRDRGHGYTF

clone_size: .
v_call: TRBV6-5
j_call: TRBJ1-3
d_call: TRBD1
cdr3_nt: TGTGCCAGCAGTCCTACAGGGGGCCCTGGAAACACCATATATTTT
cdr3_aa: CASSPTGGPGNTIYF

clone_size: .
v_call: TRBV9
j_call: TRBJ1-1
d_call: .
cdr3_nt: TGTGCCAGCAGCGTAGAAGTGGGAGCTGAAGCTTTCTTT
cdr3_aa: CASSVEVGAEAFF

clone_size: few
v_call: TRBV5-1
j_call: TRBJ2-6
d_call: TRBD1
cdr3_nt: TGCGCCAGCAGCTTACAGGGGGCCCTGATGAGCTCTGGGGCCAACGTCCTGACTTTC
cdr3_aa: CASSLQGALMSSGANVLTF

clone_size: .
v_call: TRBV7-8
j_call: TRBJ1-4
d_call: .
cdr3_nt: TGTGCCAGCAGCTCGAGACCGGGTTTAGGTGAAAAACTGTTTTTT
cdr3_aa: CASSSRPGLGEKLFF

clone_size: .
v_call: TRBV11-3
j_call: TRBJ2-2
d_call: TRBD1
cdr3_nt: TGTGCCAGCAAAAACCGGGACAGGGGAGAAACCGGGGAGCTGTTTTTT
cdr3_aa: CASKNRDRGETGELFF

clone_size: .
v_call: TRBV11-1
j_call: TRBJ2-7
d_call: TRBD1
cdr3_nt: TGTGCCAGCAGCCATACAGGGGACTCCTACGAGCAGTACTTC
cdr3_aa: CASSHTGDSYEQYF

clone_size: .
v_call: TRBV19
j_call: TRBJ2-3
d_call: .
cdr3_nt: TGTGCCAGTAGCCTCATGACTAGTAGGACGACAGATACGCAGTATTTT
cdr3_aa: CASSLMTSRTTDTQYF

clone_size: .
v_call: TRBV19
j_call: TRBJ2-2
d_call: TRBD2
cdr3_nt: TGTGCCACCTCTAGCGGGGGGCCGGGGACCGGGGAGCTGTTTTTT
cdr3_aa: CATSSGGPGTGELFF

clone_size: .
v_call: TRBV10-2
j_call: TRBJ2-1
d_call: .
cdr3_nt: TGCGCCAGCAGTGAGACCGCGAGGCCATTCCCGGGGAATGAGCAGTTCTTC
cdr3_aa: CASSETARPFPGNEQFF

clone_size: .
v_call: TRBV5-5
j_call: TRBJ1-2
d_call: .
cdr3_nt: TGTGCCAGCAGCGCTGGGACTGACTTATATGGCTACACCTTC
cdr3_aa: CASSAGTDLYGYTF

clone_size: .
v_call: TRBV2
j_call: TRBJ1-1
d_call: .
cdr3_nt: TGTGCCAGCAGTGTAAACATGAACACTGAAGCTTTCTTT
cdr3_aa: CASSVNMNTEAFF

clone_size: .
v_call: TRBV19
j_call: TRBJ2-1
d_call: .
cdr3_nt: TGTGCCAGTAGTATGGCGCCGGGGAATGAGCAGTTCTTC
cdr3_aa: CASSMAPGNEQFF

clone_size: .
v_call: TRBV5-1
j_call: TRBJ2-1
d_call: TRBD2
cdr3_nt: TGCGCCAGCAGCTTGTTAGCGGGGTCATACAATGAGCAGTTCTTC
cdr3_aa: CASSLLAGSYNEQFF

clone_size: .
v_call: TRBV6-1
j_call: TRBJ2-1
d_call: TRBD2
cdr3_nt: TGTGCCAGCAGTGAAGGTAGCGGGGGGCAGGATGAGCAGTTCTTC
cdr3_aa: CASSEGSGGQDEQFF

clone_size: once
v_call: TRBV7-8
j_call: TRBJ1-2
d_call: TRBD1
cdr3_nt: TGTGCCAGCAGCGTCCGGACAGGGTATGGCTACACCTTC
cdr3_aa: CASSVRTGYGYTF

clone_size: .
v_call: TRBV7-9
j_call: TRBJ2-7
d_call: .
cdr3_nt: TGTGCCAGCAGCTTAGAGGGCAGGGCCTACGAGCAGTACTTC
cdr3_aa: CASSLEGRAYEQYF

clone_size: .
v_call: TRBV7-7
j_call: TRBJ2-5
d_call: .
cdr3_nt: TGTGCTAGCAGCTCCGGCTACCTCTGGACTAAGTACTTC
cdr3_aa: CASSSGYLWTKYF

clone_size: few
v_call: TRBV5-1
j_call: TRBJ2-1
d_call: TRBD2
cdr3_nt: TGCGCCAGCAGCTTGGTGTTGGCGGGAGACGACAATGAGCAGTTCTTC
cdr3_aa: CASSLVLAGDDNEQFF

clone_size: .
v_call: TRBV29-1
j_call: TRBJ2-7
d_call: TRBD1
cdr3_nt: TGCAGCGTGGGCCAGGGGGCGCCCTACGAGCAGTACTTC
cdr3_aa: CSVGQGAPYEQYF

clone_size: .
v_call: TRBV19
j_call: TRBJ2-7
d_call: .
cdr3_nt: TGTGCCAGTAGTATGGTCGTGGGGCCAGGGCGAGACTACGAGCAGTACTTC
cdr3_aa: CASSMVVGPGRDYEQYF

clone_size: once
v_call: TRBV7-2
j_call: TRBJ2-7
d_call: .
cdr3_nt: TGTGCCAGCAGCTTAGCCGACTTCTCCTACGAGCAGTACTTC
cdr3_aa: CASSLADFSYEQYF

clone_size: .
v_call: TRBV5-1
j_call: TRBJ1-4
d_call: TRBD1
cdr3_nt: TGCGCCAGCAGCTTGTTGTCTGGGACAGGAAATGAAAAACTGTTTTTT
cdr3_aa: CASSLLSGTGNEKLFF

clone_size: .
v_call: TRBV14
j_call: TRBJ1-6
d_call: .
cdr3_nt: TGTGCCAGCAGCCAAGAATTCTTTCGGTCACCCCTCCACTTT
cdr3_aa: CASSQEFFRSPLHF

clone_size: .
v_call: TRBV4-2
j_call: TRBJ2-7
d_call: TRBD2
cdr3_nt: TGTGCCAGCAGCCAAGACCTACCAGCGGGGGGACTGGTCTACGAGCAGTACTTC
cdr3_aa: CASSQDLPAGGLVYEQYF

clone_size: .
v_call: TRBV14
j_call: TRBJ1-1
d_call: .
cdr3_nt: TGTGCCAGCAGCCTAAAGCGGGGAGGCACTGAAGCTTTCTTT
cdr3_aa: CASSLKRGGTEAFF

clone_size: .
v_call: TRBV27
j_call: TRBJ2-3
d_call: TRBD2
cdr3_nt: TGTGCCAGCAGTTTGACTAGCGGGTTCACAGATACGCAGTATTTT
cdr3_aa: CASSLTSGFTDTQYF

clone_size: .
v_call: TRBV5-4
j_call: TRBJ1-1
d_call: .
cdr3_nt: TGTGCCAGCAGGACTAACACTGAAGCTTTCTTT
cdr3_aa: CASRTNTEAFF

clone_size: .
v_call: TRBV6-5
j_call: TRBJ2-1
d_call: TRBD2
cdr3_nt: TGTGCCAGCAGTTACTCGACTAGCGGCCAGTACAATGAGCAGTTCTTC
cdr3_aa: CASSYSTSGQYNEQFF

clone_size: .
v_call: TRBV7-3
j_call: TRBJ2-7
d_call: TRBD1
cdr3_nt: TGTGCCAGCAGGCCCGGGACAGGGGTCCACGAGCAGTACTTC
cdr3_aa: CASRPGTGVHEQYF

clone_size: .
v_call: TRBV7-2
j_call: TRBJ2-1
d_call: .
cdr3_nt: TGTGCCAGCAGCCCTCCCCCTAGGCGAATCTATGAGCAGTTCTTC
cdr3_aa: CASSPPPRRIYEQFF

clone_size: few
v_call: TRBV5-1
j_call: TRBJ1-1
d_call: TRBD1
cdr3_nt: TGCGCCAGCAGCTCGATGACAGGGAAAGCTTTCTTT
cdr3_aa: CASSSMTGKAFF

clone_size: .
v_call: TRBV11-2
j_call: TRBJ2-1
d_call: .
cdr3_nt: TGTGCCAGCAGCTTAGTGTCCTGGACTAACATCTACAATGAGCAGTTCTTC
cdr3_aa: CASSLVSWTNIYNEQFF

clone_size: .
v_call: TRBV19
j_call: TRBJ2-6
d_call: TRBD1
cdr3_nt: TGTGCCAGCGGACAGGGGGCTATTCAAGGGGACGTCCTGACTTTC
cdr3_aa: CASGQGAIQGDVLTF

clone_size: few
v_call: TRBV28
j_call: TRBJ2-3
d_call: .
cdr3_nt: TGTGCCAGCAGTGGACACCGGACACTCGCAGATACGCAGTATTTT
cdr3_aa: CASSGHRTLADTQYF

clone_size: few
v_call: TRBV4-2
j_call: TRBJ2-2
d_call: .
cdr3_nt: TGTGCCAGCAGCCAAGGAAGTTGGGAGGCGAACACCGGGGAGCTGTTTTTT
cdr3_aa: CASSQGSWEANTGELFF

clone_size: once
v_call: TRBV6-5
j_call: TRBJ1-2
d_call: TRBD1
cdr3_nt: TGTGCCAGCAGTTTCGCCCCGTACGGGACAGGGATTGGCTACACCTTC
cdr3_aa: CASSFAPYGTGIGYTF

clone_size: .
v_call: TRBV19
j_call: TRBJ2-1
d_call: TRBD2
cdr3_nt: TGTGCCGTCGCTAGCGGGAAAAGCAATGAGCAGTTCTTC
cdr3_aa: CAVASGKSNEQFF

clone_size: .
v_call: TRBV18
j_call: TRBJ2-7
d_call: .
cdr3_nt: TGTGCCAGCTCACCAGATGGGGCGCCATACGAGCAGTACTTC
cdr3_aa: CASSPDGAPYEQYF

clone_size: .
v_call: TRBV6-1
j_call: TRBJ1-2
d_call: TRBD1
cdr3_nt: TGTGCCAGCAGTGAAAGAAGGGACAGGGGGTTTGATGGCTACACCTTC
cdr3_aa: CASSERRDRGFDGYTF

clone_size: .
v_call: TRBV7-3
j_call: TRBJ1-1
d_call: .
cdr3_nt: TGTGCCAGCAGCGTGGCCCAGGGGGAAGCTTTCTTT
cdr3_aa: CASSVAQGEAFF

clone_size: .
v_call: TRBV7-8
j_call: TRBJ1-2
d_call: .
cdr3_nt: TGTGCCAGCAGCTTAGCGGGTCCGGGGGACTATGGCTACACCTTC
cdr3_aa: CASSLAGPGDYGYTF

clone_size: .
v_call: TRBV30
j_call: TRBJ1-3
d_call: .
cdr3_nt: TGTGCCTGGAGTGTAAGGGCAGGGGGAAACACCATATATTTT
cdr3_aa: CAWSVRAGGNTIYF

clone_size: .
v_call: TRBV4-1
j_call: TRBJ1-6
d_call: .
cdr3_nt: TGCGCCAGCAGCCAAGTCCTCGCACCCCTCCACTTT
cdr3_aa: CASSQVLAPLHF

clone_size: .
v_call: TRBV7-3
j_call: TRBJ1-1
d_call: TRBD1
cdr3_nt: TGTGCCAGCAGCTTATCAGGGGGGACTGAAGCTTTCTTT
cdr3_aa: CASSLSGGTEAFF

clone_size: .
v_call: TRBV29-1
j_call: TRBJ1-2
d_call: TRBD1
cdr3_nt: TGCAGCGTTGCCCCCTCGGACAGGGTGGGCTACACCTTC
cdr3_aa: CSVAPSDRVGYTF

clone_size: once
v_call: TRBV16
j_call: TRBJ2-5
d_call: .
cdr3_nt: TGTGCCAGCAGCCCCACATCTAGACAGGGAGGCGAGACCCAGTACTTC
cdr3_aa: CASSPTSRQGGETQYF

clone_size: .
v_call: TRBV5-1
j_call: TRBJ2-5
d_call: TRBD1
cdr3_nt: TGCGCCAGCAGCCAGACAGGGGGAGAGACCCAGTACTTC
cdr3_aa: CASSQTGGETQYF

clone_size: .
v_call: TRBV29-1
j_call: TRBJ2-7
d_call: .
cdr3_nt: TGCAGCGTGGGGGGGACATCAGAGCAGTACTTC
cdr3_aa: CSVGGTSEQYF

clone_size: .
v_call: TRBV5-4
j_call: TRBJ2-1
d_call: TRBD2
cdr3_nt: TGTGCCAGTTCTAGCGGGGGGAATGAGCAGTTCTTC
cdr3_aa: CASSSGGNEQFF

clone_size: once
v_call: TRBV14
j_call: TRBJ2-3
d_call: TRBD1
cdr3_nt: TGTGCCAGCAGCGATCGGGACAGGGGCACAGATACGCAGTATTTT
cdr3_aa: CASSDRDRGTDTQYF

clone_size: .
v_call: TRBV5-1
j_call: TRBJ2-5
d_call: .
cdr3_nt: TGCGCCAGCAGCTTTAGGTTCGGGGAGACCCAGTACTTC
cdr3_aa: CASSFRFGETQYF

clone_size: few
v_call: TRBV7-3
j_call: TRBJ2-7
d_call: TRBD1
cdr3_nt: TGTGCCAGCAGCTTAGGGACAGACCCCGAGCAGTACTTC
cdr3_aa: CASSLGTDPEQYF

clone_size: .
v_call: TRBV2
j_call: TRBJ2-6
d_call: .
cdr3_nt: TGTGCCAGCAGCGAAACAAGTTATGGGGCCAACGTCCTGACTTTC
cdr3_aa: CASSETSYGANVLTF

clone_size: .
v_call: TRBV7-9
j_call: TRBJ1-1
d_call: TRBD1
cdr3_nt: TGTGCCAGCAGACAGACAGGGAGTGAAGCTTTCTTT
cdr3_aa: CASRQTGSEAFF

clone_size: few
v_call: TRBV19
j_call: TRBJ1-2
d_call: TRBD1
cdr3_nt: TGTGCCACCCTAACCGGGGACAGGGGGCTTGGCTACACCTTC
cdr3_aa: CATLTGDRGLGYTF

clone_size: .
v_call: TRBV18
j_call: TRBJ2-7
d_call: TRBD1
cdr3_nt: TGTGCCAGCTCACTTGGGACAGGGGTGATCGAGCAGTACTTC
cdr3_aa: CASSLGTGVIEQYF